Presented here are 31 T cell receptor beta chains from one specimen sequenced in a study of OX40 agonist ivuxolimab in advanced cancers. Assay: immunoSEQ multiplex PCR; the TCRdb copy retains only in-frame clones and omits some. The data contain approximately 70,000 clones, approximately 90% of them singletons. Source: CD4+ or CD8+ T cells sorted from blood, taken in a trial of the OX40 agonist ivuxolimab. These TCRs come from an adult with an advanced solid tumor such as melanoma, head and neck, liver or kidney cancer.

This clone was found once. This sequence joins TRBV9 and TRBJ2-1, with D perhaps matching TRBD1 or TRBD2 (6 bases each). Germline values: CDR1 SGDLS, CDR2 YYNGEE. With 2 bases removed from V and 4 bases from J, the gap between germline ends came to 13 bases. The length of the CDR3 is 15 residues. DNA for the CDR3: TGTGCCAGCAGCGTGGGAGGACAGAATTACAATGAGCAGTTCTTC. Amino acids: CASSVGGQNYNEQFF.

This clone was detected a few times. The rearrangement links TRBV18 to TRBJ1-4; D not certain. Germline V gene lookup returns CDR1 KGHSH and CDR2 LQKENI. The CDR3 is made up of 12 amino acids. The V gene lost 2 bases and the J gene lost 8 bases, with 6 bases spanning the gap. The CDR3 sequence: CASSPGIEKLFF. The CDR3, as DNA: TGTGCCAGCTCACCAGGTATCGAAAAACTGTTTTTT.

This clone was picked up one time. V usage is TRBV5-1 and J usage is TRBJ1-1; D gene unclear. From germline, CDR1 is SGHRS and CDR2 YFSETQ. Trimming stripped 4 bases from V and 3 bases from J, with 10 bases between. CDR3 length equals 13 residues. The DNA for the CDR3 is TGCGCCAGCAGCGCCGGCGTATACACTGAAGCTTTCTTT. Translation: CASSAGVYTEAFF.

The rearrangement links TRBV7-3 to TRBJ2-1; 8 nucleotides match TRBD1. This CDR3 is built from 15 residues. Germline V gene data show CDR1 as SGHTA and CDR2 as FQGTGA. V shed 4 bases and J 2 bases; nucleotides not matched to a gene: 4. The CDR3 spells CASSSYRGTYNEQFF. The CDR3 DNA reads as TGTGCCAGCAGCTCCTACAGGGGGACCTACAATGAGCAGTTCTTC.

The rearrangement joins TRBV11-2 to TRBJ2-2; 10 bases are a match to TRBD2. CDR1 and CDR2 from the germline V gene are SGHAT and FQNNGV. Trimming cost V 2 bases and J 4 bases; bases outside gene matches: 1. The CDR3 runs 15 residues. CDR3 residues: CASSLRLAGTGELFF. The DNA for the CDR3 is TGTGCCAGCAGCTTACGACTAGCGGGCACCGGGGAGCTGTTTTTT.

V and J are TRBV5-6 and TRBJ1-3; 7 nucleotides align to TRBD1. The CDR3 runs to 15 residues. V lost 3 bases to trimming and J lost 0 bases; unmatched junction nucleotides: 3. CDR1 and CDR2 (germline): SGHDT, YYEEEE. CDR3 DNA sequence: TGTGCCAGCAGCTCGACAGGGAGCTCTGGAAACACCATATATTTT. It yields the protein CASSSTGSSGNTIYF.

V gene TRBV5-1 combines with J gene TRBJ2-1, with D possibly being TRBD1 (6 bases). V lost 1 base and J lost 2, with 10 bases in between. This CDR3 region has 15 residues. Germline loops: CDR1 SGHRS, CDR2 YFSETQ. In DNA, the CDR3 is TGCGCCAGCAGCTTGTCGGACAGAACCTACAATGAGCAGTTCTTC. Translation: CASSLSDRTYNEQFF.

This rearrangement joins TRBV6-7 to TRBJ1-1, with D unresolved. TRBV6-7 is sorted into the ORF group, with uncertain function. The V and J ends lost 6 bases and 11 bases respectively, with 7 bases between them. The CDR3 is 9 amino acids. Written as DNA, the CDR3 is TGTGCCAGCAGCCCAAGCGCTTTCTTT. Translating gives CASSPSAFF.

The rearrangement uses TRBV6-5 and TRBJ1-3, with D uncertain. Per germline, CDR1 MNHEY and CDR2 SVGAGI. CDR3 length: 16 residues. V lost 2 bases, J lost 0 bases, and 11 bases lay in between. The CDR3 bases are TGTGCCAGCAGTTACACTCGGAGACCCTCTGGAAACACCATATATTTT. Protein product: CASSYTRRPSGNTIYF.

V usage is TRBV28 and J usage is TRBJ1-2; D is perhaps TRBD1 (6 bases). CDR3 length: 13 amino acids. Germline V gives CDR1 MDHEN, CDR2 SYDVKM. The germline V and J ends were trimmed by 6 bases and 1 base, with 9 bases remaining between them. The CDR3 region has the DNA TGTGCCAGCAGGGAGGGGGGTAACTATGGCTACACCTTC. Translating it yields CASREGGNYGYTF.

The chain carries TRBV2 and TRBJ1-4, with TRBD1 identical over 10 bases. Trimming cost V 6 bases and J 5 bases; bases outside gene matches: 3. CDR3 length: 14 amino acids. Germline lookup yields CDR1 SNHLY and CDR2 FYNNEI. The CDR3 DNA reads as TGTGCCAGCAGAGCGGGACAGGGGAATGAAAAACTGTTTTTT. This translates into CASRAGQGNEKLFF.

The genes are TRBV27 and TRBJ2-6, with a tentative D call TRBD2 (5 bases). The V end was cut by 6 bases, the J end by 0 bases, with 6 bases between. Germline CDR1 is MNHEY and CDR2 is SMNVEV (reference sequence). The CDR3 totals 14 residues. The CDR3 reads CASREGSGANVLTF. The CDR3 bases are TGTGCCAGCAGAGAGGGCTCTGGGGCCAACGTCCTGACTTTC.

V is TRBV28 and J is TRBJ2-1, with 13 bases aligning to TRBD2. The V and J ends lost 4 bases and 4 bases, in that order; junction bases with no gene match: 16. The CDR3 extends over 20 amino acids. The germline V gene has CDR1 MDHEN and CDR2 SYDVKM. CDR3 amino acids: CASSSQGLAGTGGVYNEQFF. CDR3 DNA: TGTGCCAGCAGTTCCCAGGGACTAGCGGGAACCGGGGGGGTTTACAATGAGCAGTTCTTC.

The V and J genes are TRBV18 and TRBJ2-4, with TRBD1 matching 8 bases. The CDR3 runs 16 residues. Germline CDR1 and CDR2: KGHSH and LQKENI. V was clipped by 2 bases and J by 6 bases; unmatched bases: 9. CDR3 sequence reads: CASSPSQGAIVNIQYF. The CDR3 DNA follows: TGTGCCAGCTCACCATCCCAGGGGGCGATCGTAAACATTCAGTACTTC.

The table lists this clone with a count of one. This chain joins TRBV27 and TRBJ2-7, with 9 bases aligning to TRBD1. The germline gives CDR1 MNHEY, CDR2 SMNVEV (reference sequence). CDR3 size: 17 residues. After removal of 5 bases from V and 5 bases from J, the junction contained 16 bases not matched to a gene. CDR3 DNA sequence: TGTGCCAGCAGTCTATACCCACCTGGACAGGGGCTGCACGAGCAGTACTTC. It codes for CASSLYPPGQGLHEQYF.

In its sample, this clone was seen once. V and J are TRBV11-2 and TRBJ2-1, with TRBD2 matching 7 bases. V trimming: 2 bases; J trimming: 10 bases; junction bases outside the gene matches: 5. The V gene's germline CDR1 is SGHAT and CDR2 FQNNGV. The CDR3 is 13 residues long. The DNA of the CDR3 is TGTGCCAGCAGCTTAACGGGAGCGGGAGAGCAGTTCTTC. Translating gives CASSLTGAGEQFF.

The CDR3 bases are TGTGCCAGCAGCTCCCTAGCGGGTCAGGGAGATACGCAGTATTTT. This gives the protein CASSSLAGQGDTQYF. V and J are TRBV9 and TRBJ2-3; 8 nucleotides agree with TRBD2. After removal of 4 bases from V and 5 bases from J, the junction contained 9 bases not matched to a gene. This CDR3 spans 15 amino acids. Per germline, CDR1 SGDLS and CDR2 YYNGEE.

This chain uses TRBV7-3 with TRBJ1-2; TRBD1 agrees at 7 bases. The junction had 3 bases not matched to a gene; V was cut back by 1 base and J by 4 bases. The CDR3 has 14 amino acids. From germline, CDR1 is SGHTA and CDR2 FQGTGA. This CDR3 is CASSLSGDSYGYTF. In DNA form, the CDR3 reads TGTGCCAGCAGCTTAAGTGGGGACAGCTATGGCTACACCTTC.

The chain joins TRBV4-3 to TRBJ1-4; 7 bases are shared with TRBD1. CDR3 length: 15 residues. Germline assignment: CDR1 LGHNA and CDR2 YSLEER. With V trimmed by 2 bases and J by 8 bases, 8 bases remained unmatched. The DNA for the CDR3 is TGCGCCAGCAGCCAAAACAGGGGAGCGTACGAAAAACTGTTTTTT. Its translation: CASSQNRGAYEKLFF.

A remark on this clone: A junction end diverges from the germline sequence, so it may reflect a read error. The sample holds other DNA sequences that translate to the same CDR3. The chain uses TRBV29-1 and TRBJ1-3; no clear D. Germline values: CDR1 SQVTM, CDR2 ANQGSEA. This CDR3 spans 11 amino acids. CDR3 bases: TGCAGCGTTGCCCGGGGAAACACTATATATTTT. It specifies CSVARGNTIYF. Together with reference TRBV29-1 and TRBJ1-3, the CDR3 gives the full variable domain: SAVISQKPSRDICQRGTSLTIQCQVDSQVTMMFWYRQQPGQSLTLIATANQGSEATYESGFVIDKFPISRPNLTFSTLTVSNMSPEDSSIYLCSVARGNTIYFGEGSWLTVV.

The chain joins TRBV7-2 to TRBJ2-7, with D uncertain. CDR3 length: 11 amino acids. Between the trimmed V and J ends, which lost 0 bases and 7 bases, there was a span of 4 bases. In germline, CDR1 is SGHTA, CDR2 FQGNSA. CDR3 in DNA: TGTGCCAGCAGCTTAGCGTTGGAGCAGTACTTC. Residues: CASSLALEQYF.

This clone was seen once. This sequence joins TRBV2 and TRBJ2-7, with 9 positions matching TRBD1. Germline V gene sequence: CDR1 SNHLY, CDR2 FYNNEI. Trimming at V came to 8 bases and at J to 6 bases, leaving 8 bases not matched to a gene. This CDR3 is built from 13 residues. CDR3 loop: CASLGQGFREQYF. CDR3 nucleotides: TGTGCCAGCTTAGGACAGGGGTTTCGCGAGCAGTACTTC.

The chain employs TRBV7-9 and TRBJ2-1; TRBD2 matches 10 bases. The CDR3 extends over 13 amino acids. Germline assignment: CDR1 SEHNR and CDR2 FQNEAQ (reference sequence). V lost 2 bases and J lost 11; bases outside the gene matches: 3. CDR3 nucleotide sequence: TGTGCCAGCAGCTTAACTAGCGGGACCAAGCAGTTCTTC. Its translation: CASSLTSGTKQFF.

Here the CDR3 DNA reads TGTGCCAGCAGCTTATTTAGCGGGATCCAAGAGACCCAGTACTTC. Amino acids: CASSLFSGIQETQYF. The chain links TRBV7-9 to TRBJ2-5; TRBD2 agrees at 8 bases. Per germline, CDR1 SEHNR and CDR2 FQNEAQ (reference sequence). The ends lost 2 bases at V and 1 base at J; junction bases unmatched: 3. This CDR3 has 15 amino acids.

V usage is TRBV2 and J usage is TRBJ2-5; tentative D call: TRBD1 (6 bases). Germline V CDR1 and CDR2: SNHLY, FYNNEI. V was trimmed by 4 bases and J by 1 base, leaving 13 bases between them. CDR3 length: 15 amino acids. This CDR3 is CASSVQGRVQETQYF. Here the CDR3 DNA reads TGTGCCAGCAGTGTCCAGGGGCGCGTCCAAGAGACCCAGTACTTC.

The rearrangement uses TRBV15 and TRBJ2-7, with D possibly matching TRBD2 (7 bases). The CDR3 is 15 residues long. Germline-derived CDR1 and CDR2 are LNHNV and YYDKDF (reference sequence). V was clipped by 0 bases and J by 4 bases, with 13 bases between them. CDR3 amino acids: CATSRDPGGLYEQYF. The CDR3 DNA follows: TGTGCCACCAGCAGAGATCCGGGGGGCCTATACGAGCAGTACTTC.

V and J are TRBV7-2 and TRBJ2-7; 10 bases align to TRBD2. V trimming: 3 bases; J trimming: 1 base; junction bases outside the gene matches: 9. The CDR3 is 17 residues long. Germline-derived CDR1 and CDR2 are SGHTA and FQGNSA. DNA of the CDR3: TGTGCCAGCAGCTTTACCGCGAGCGGGAGGGGTTCCTACGAGCAGTACTTC. This translates into CASSFTASGRGSYEQYF.

The table lists this clone with a few counts. The rearrangement links TRBV6-5 to TRBJ2-5; 7 nucleotides agree with TRBD1. V lost 0 bases to trimming and J lost 2 bases; unmatched junction nucleotides: 3. From germline, CDR1 is MNHEY and CDR2 SVGAGI. The CDR3 contains 15 residues. The CDR3 loop reads CASSYSLGQQETQYF. CDR3 coding DNA: TGTGCCAGCAGTTACTCCCTGGGACAGCAAGAGACCCAGTACTTC.

The J gene is TRBJ2-5, the V gene TRBV7-2; the D gene could be TRBD1 or TRBD2 (5 bases each). The germline V and J ends were trimmed by 5 bases and 5 bases, with 15 bases remaining between them. This CDR3 has 14 amino acids. CDR1 is SGHTA and CDR2 is FQGNSA in the germline V gene. This CDR3 is CASSQGARGETQYF. As DNA, the CDR3 is TGTGCCAGCAGCCAAGGGGCGAGGGGTGAGACCCAGTACTTC.

The genes are TRBV7-2 and TRBJ2-7, with 8 bases identical to TRBD2. There are 16 residues in the CDR3. J was trimmed by 8 bases and V by 0 bases; bases with no gene match: 12. Per the germline V gene, CDR1 is SGHTA and CDR2 is FQGNSA. For the CDR3, the DNA is TGTGCCAGCAGCTTAGCGCTGGCGGGAGGTTCTAGGAAGCAGTACTTC. Translating gives CASSLALAGGSRKQYF.

The genes are TRBV7-2 and TRBJ2-7; 10 bases fit TRBD1. CDR3 length equals 18 residues. Per germline, CDR1 SGHTA and CDR2 FQGNSA. The V gene end was trimmed by 1 base and the J gene end by 4 bases; junction bases not matched to a gene: 13. This chain's CDR3 is CASSLDSPRTGGAYEQYF. The CDR3 region has the DNA TGTGCCAGCAGCTTAGACTCACCCAGGACAGGGGGGGCTTACGAGCAGTACTTC.